This T cell receptor (beta chain) stems from a study of T cell clones after liver transplantation. Whole-study results and caveats: The donor-reactive repertoire was only partly measurable in two subjects, lacking donor cells. Graft donor-reactive T cells may have migrated into the graft rather than being deleted.

Clones were read by immunoSEQ multiplex PCR, and TCRdb kept only the in-frame ones, dropping some. This table has roughly 65,000 clones, nearly 95% appearing once. With respect to this clone: The target antigen is unknown.

The CDR3 consists of 12 residues. Germline V gene sequence: CDR1 GTSNPN, CDR2 SVGIG (reference sequence). Trimming removed 5 bases from V and 4 bases from J; junction bases left unmatched: 1. The input for sequencing was CD4+ T cells from blood, taken less than 26 months after liver transplant. This chain joins TRBV30 and TRBJ2-1; 8 bases match TRBD2. The receptor was derived from a human patient who received a liver transplant. Some T cells could come from the graft donor. The CDR3 DNA reads TGTGCCTGGGGGACTAGGTACAATGAGCAGTTCTTC. This codes for CAWGTRYNEQFF.